What follows is one T cell receptor (beta chain) and its context. Its antigen remains unknown. Per the germline V gene, CDR1 is SEHNR and CDR2 is FQNEAQ (reference sequence). J was trimmed by 7 bases and V by 6 bases; bases with no gene match: 9. CDR3 size: 15 residues. TCRdb's copy holds only in-frame clones and misses some; the assay was immunoSEQ multiplex PCR. The sample has around 120,000 clones; roughly 84% are singletons. The data were taken from a study of T cell responses to AZD1222 COVID-19 vaccine. Study-level results: Of spike-specific TCRs, nearly half reportedly target regions left unmutated in variants.

Source: peripheral blood, taken on day 0 of AZD1222 vaccination. The rearrangement joins TRBV7-9 to TRBJ1-4; 9 bases are shared with TRBD1. The origin of this receptor is an adult in good health. The CDR3 region has the DNA TGTGCCAGCAGTCCCTACCGGGACAGGGTTGAAAAACTGTTTTTT. Translated: CASSPYRDRVEKLFF.